This TCR beta chain came from a study of T cells in Graves' hyperthyroidism and ophthalmopathy. RNA transcripts yielded amplified TCR beta CDR3 regions. The primer set for the first-round RT-PCR of the TCR CDR3 was HTBI. TCRdb reanalysed the multiplex PCR reads using MiXCR and keeps one entry per CDR3 protein. Among approximately 100,000 distinct CDR3 sequences listed, around 42% were seen once. Uncontrolled infection, other autoimmune disease, pregnancy and lactation each barred patients from inclusion. Material for sequencing was peripheral blood or thyroid tissue (not recorded which). The receptor comes from a woman in her 30s with Graves' hyperthyroidism.

For the CDR3, the DNA is TGTGCCAGCTGTGCCTCCCACAGGGGATTGATGGAAAAACTGTTTTTT. Translated: CASCASHRGLMEKLFF. The gene calls are TRBV28 and TRBJ1-4, with TRBD1 matching 7 bases. The CDR3 sequence is 16 residues long. V was clipped by 8 bases and J by 8 bases; unmatched bases: 17. Germline CDR1 MDHEN, CDR2 SYDVKM.